What follows describes a single TCR beta chain. This record comes from a study of blood T cell repertoires in COVID-19. The authors' processing: Reference gene primer amplification gave nucleated cell count estimates. Profiling relied on immunoSEQ multiplex PCR, and the TCRdb table lists in-frame clones only, not all of them. Clone size and V and J calls were adopted from that table, with D and trimming inferred from the DNA. This sample has 50,000 to 70,000 clones, with around 79% found just once. CDR1 is SGHTA, CDR2 FQGTGA, per germline. The V gene lost 6 bases and the J gene lost 1 base, with 9 bases spanning the gap. This CDR3 is built from 13 residues.

This chain links TRBV7-3 with TRBJ1-1; a weak D match, TRBD1 (6 bases). The receptor was isolated from a man aged 55 to 69 with acute or convalescent COVID-19. The sequencing sample was made of peripheral blood. The CDR3 here is CASSAQGNTEAFF. The CDR3 nucleotides read TGTGCCAGCAGTGCACAGGGGAACACTGAAGCTTTCTTT.